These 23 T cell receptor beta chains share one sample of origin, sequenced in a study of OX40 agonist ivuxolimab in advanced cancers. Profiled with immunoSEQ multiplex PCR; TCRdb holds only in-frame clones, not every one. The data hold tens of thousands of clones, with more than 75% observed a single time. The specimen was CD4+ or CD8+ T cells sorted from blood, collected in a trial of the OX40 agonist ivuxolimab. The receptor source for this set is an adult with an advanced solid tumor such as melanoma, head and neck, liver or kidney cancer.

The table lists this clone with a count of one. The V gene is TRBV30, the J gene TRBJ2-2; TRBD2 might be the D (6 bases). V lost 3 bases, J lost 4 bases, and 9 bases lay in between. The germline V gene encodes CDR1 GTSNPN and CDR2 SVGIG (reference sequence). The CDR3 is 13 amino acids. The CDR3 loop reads CAWRVGGTGELFF. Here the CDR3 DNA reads TGTGCCTGGAGGGTGGGGGGCACCGGGGAGCTGTTTTTT.

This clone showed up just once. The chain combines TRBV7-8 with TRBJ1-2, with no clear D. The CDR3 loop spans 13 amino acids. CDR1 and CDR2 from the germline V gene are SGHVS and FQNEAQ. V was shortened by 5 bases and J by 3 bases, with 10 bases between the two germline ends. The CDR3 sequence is CASSPGRYYGYTF. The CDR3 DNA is TGTGCCAGCAGCCCGGGCCGATACTATGGCTACACCTTC.

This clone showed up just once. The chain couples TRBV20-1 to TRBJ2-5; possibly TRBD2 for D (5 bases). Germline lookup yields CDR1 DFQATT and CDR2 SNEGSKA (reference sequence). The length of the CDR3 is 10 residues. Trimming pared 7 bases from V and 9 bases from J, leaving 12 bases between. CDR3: CSGFFGAQYF. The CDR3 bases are TGCAGTGGTTTTTTCGGGGCCCAGTACTTC.

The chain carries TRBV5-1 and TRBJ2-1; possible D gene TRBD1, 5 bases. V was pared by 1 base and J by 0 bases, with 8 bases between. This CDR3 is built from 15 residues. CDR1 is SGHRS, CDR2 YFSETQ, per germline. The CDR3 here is CASSLRQGSYNEQFF. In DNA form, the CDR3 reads TGCGCCAGCAGCTTGAGGCAGGGCTCCTACAATGAGCAGTTCTTC.

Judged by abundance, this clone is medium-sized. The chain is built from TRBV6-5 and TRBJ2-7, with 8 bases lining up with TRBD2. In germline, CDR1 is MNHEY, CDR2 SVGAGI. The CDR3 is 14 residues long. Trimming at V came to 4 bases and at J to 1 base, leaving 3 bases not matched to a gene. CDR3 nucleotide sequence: TGTGCCAGCAGTTTCGGGGGGGTTTCCTACGAGCAGTACTTC. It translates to CASSFGGVSYEQYF.

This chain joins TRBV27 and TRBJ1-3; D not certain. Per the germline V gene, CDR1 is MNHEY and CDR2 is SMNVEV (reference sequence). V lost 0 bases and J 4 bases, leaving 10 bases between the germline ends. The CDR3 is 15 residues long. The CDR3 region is CASSLSGGYGNTIYF. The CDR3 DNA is TGTGCCAGCAGTTTATCGGGAGGGTACGGAAACACCATATATTTT.

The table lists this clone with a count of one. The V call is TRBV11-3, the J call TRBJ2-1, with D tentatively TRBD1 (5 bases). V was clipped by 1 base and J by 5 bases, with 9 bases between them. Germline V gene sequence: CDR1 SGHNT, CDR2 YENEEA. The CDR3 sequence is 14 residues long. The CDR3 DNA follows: TGTGCCAGCAGCTTAGGGGGCCCAAACAATGAGCAGTTCTTC. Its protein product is CASSLGGPNNEQFF.

CDR3 nucleotides: TGTGCCATCAGTGAGTCCTCTAGCGGGAATGCCGAGCAGTACTTC. Translation gives CAISESSSGNAEQYF. V usage is TRBV10-3 and J usage is TRBJ2-7, with 9 bases fitting TRBD2. Germline CDR1 ENHRY, CDR2 SYGVKD. J gave up 6 bases and V 0 bases, and 6 bases lay outside the gene matches. The CDR3 sequence is 15 residues long.

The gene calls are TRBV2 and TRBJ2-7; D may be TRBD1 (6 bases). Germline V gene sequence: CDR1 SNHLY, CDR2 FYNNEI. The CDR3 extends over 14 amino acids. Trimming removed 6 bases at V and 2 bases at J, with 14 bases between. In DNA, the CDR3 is TGTGCCAGCAGCCGGGACATAACTCCCTACGAGCAGTACTTC. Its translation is CASSRDITPYEQYF.

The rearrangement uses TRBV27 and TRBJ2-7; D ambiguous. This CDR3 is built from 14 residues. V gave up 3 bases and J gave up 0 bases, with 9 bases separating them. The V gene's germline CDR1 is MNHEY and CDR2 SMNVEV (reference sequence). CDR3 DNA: TGTGCCAGCAGTTTTAGTATTTACTCCTACGAGCAGTACTTC. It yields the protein CASSFSIYSYEQYF.

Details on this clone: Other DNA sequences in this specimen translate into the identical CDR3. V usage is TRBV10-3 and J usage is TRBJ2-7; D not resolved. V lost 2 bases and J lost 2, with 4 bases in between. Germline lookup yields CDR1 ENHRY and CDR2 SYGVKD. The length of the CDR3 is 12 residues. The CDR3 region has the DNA TGTGCCATCAGTGAGGGAGCCTACGAGCAGTACTTC. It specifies CAISEGAYEQYF.

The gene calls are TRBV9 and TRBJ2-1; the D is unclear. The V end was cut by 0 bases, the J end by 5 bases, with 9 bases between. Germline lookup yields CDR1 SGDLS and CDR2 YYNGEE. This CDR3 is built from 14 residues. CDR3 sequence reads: CASSVEILNNEQFF. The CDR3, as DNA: TGTGCCAGCAGCGTAGAGATTCTTAACAATGAGCAGTTCTTC.

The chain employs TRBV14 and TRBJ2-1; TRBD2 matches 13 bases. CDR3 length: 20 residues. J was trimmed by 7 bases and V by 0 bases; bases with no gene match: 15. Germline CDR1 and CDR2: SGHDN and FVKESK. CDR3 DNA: TGTGCCAGCAGCCAAGATCGAGGGGTTCGTGGGACTAGCGGGACAAATGAGCAGTTCTTC. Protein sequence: CASSQDRGVRGTSGTNEQFF.

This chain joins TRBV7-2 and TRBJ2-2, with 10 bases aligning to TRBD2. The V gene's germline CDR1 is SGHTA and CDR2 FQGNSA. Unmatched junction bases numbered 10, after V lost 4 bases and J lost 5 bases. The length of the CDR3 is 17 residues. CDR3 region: CASSYQGASGGTGELFF. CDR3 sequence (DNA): TGTGCCAGCAGCTACCAGGGGGCTAGCGGGGGTACCGGGGAGCTGTTTTTT.

CDR3 residues: CAISGTGTASKETQYF. The CDR3 DNA is TGTGCCATCAGTGGGACCGGGACAGCCTCGAAAGAGACCCAGTACTTC. The chain uses TRBV10-3 and TRBJ2-5; TRBD1 agrees at 7 bases. Germline assignment: CDR1 ENHRY and CDR2 SYGVKD. V gave up 4 bases and J gave up 3 bases; unmatched junction bases: 11. This CDR3 spans 16 amino acids.

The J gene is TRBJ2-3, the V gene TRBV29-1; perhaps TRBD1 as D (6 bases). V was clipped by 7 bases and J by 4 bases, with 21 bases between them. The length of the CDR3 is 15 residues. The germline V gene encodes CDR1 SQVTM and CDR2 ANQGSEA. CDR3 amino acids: CSGLPGVPRADTQYF. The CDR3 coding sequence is TGCAGCGGCCTCCCAGGGGTCCCGCGGGCAGATACGCAGTATTTT.

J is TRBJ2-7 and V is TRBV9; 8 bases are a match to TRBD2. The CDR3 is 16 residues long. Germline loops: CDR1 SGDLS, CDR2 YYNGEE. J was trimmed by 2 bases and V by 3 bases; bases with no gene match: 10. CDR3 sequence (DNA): TGTGCCAGCAGCGCCTCCCCGGGACTAGGGACCTACGAGCAGTACTTC. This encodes CASSASPGLGTYEQYF.

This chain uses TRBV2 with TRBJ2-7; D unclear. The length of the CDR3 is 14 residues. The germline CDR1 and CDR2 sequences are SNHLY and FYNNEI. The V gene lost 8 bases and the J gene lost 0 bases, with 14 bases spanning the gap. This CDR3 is CASLSGLSSYEQYF. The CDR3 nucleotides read TGTGCCAGCCTCTCCGGGCTCAGCTCCTACGAGCAGTACTTC. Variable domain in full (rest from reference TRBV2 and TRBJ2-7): EPEVTQTPSHQVTQMGQEVILRCVPISNHLYFYWYRQILGQKVEFLVSFYNNEISEKSEIFDDQFSVERPDGSNFTLKIRSTKLEDSAMYFCASLSGLSSYEQYFGPGTRLTVT.

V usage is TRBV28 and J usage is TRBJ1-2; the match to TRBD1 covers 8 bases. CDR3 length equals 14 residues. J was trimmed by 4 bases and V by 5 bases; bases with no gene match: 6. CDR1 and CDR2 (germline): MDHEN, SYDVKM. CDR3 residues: CASSPDREIYGYTF. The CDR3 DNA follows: TGTGCCAGCAGTCCGGACAGGGAAATCTATGGCTACACCTTC.

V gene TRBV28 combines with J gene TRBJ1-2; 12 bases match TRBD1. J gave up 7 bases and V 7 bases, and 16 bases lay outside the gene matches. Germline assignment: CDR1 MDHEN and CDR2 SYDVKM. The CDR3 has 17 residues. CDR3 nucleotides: TGTGCCAGCACCGCCACGGGACAGGGGGCGCTTCGGAGTGGCTACACCTTC. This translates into CASTATGQGALRSGYTF.

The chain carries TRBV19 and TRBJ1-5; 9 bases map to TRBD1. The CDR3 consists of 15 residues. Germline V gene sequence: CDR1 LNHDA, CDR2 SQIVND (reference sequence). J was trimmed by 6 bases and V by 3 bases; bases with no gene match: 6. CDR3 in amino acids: CASSMGDRERQPQHF. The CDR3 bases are TGTGCCAGTAGTATGGGGGACAGGGAGCGTCAGCCCCAGCATTTT. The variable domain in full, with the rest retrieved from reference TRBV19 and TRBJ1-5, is DGGITQSPKYLFRKEGQNVTLSCEQNLNHDAMYWYRQDPGQGLRLIYYSQIVNDFQKGDIAEGYSVSREKKESFPLTVTSAQKNPTAFYLCASSMGDRERQPQHFGDGTRLSIL.

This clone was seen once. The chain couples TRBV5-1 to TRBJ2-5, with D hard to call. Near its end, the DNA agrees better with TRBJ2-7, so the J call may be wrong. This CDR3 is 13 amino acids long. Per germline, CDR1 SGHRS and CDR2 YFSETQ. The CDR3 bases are TGCGCCAGCAGCTCTTTCGGCGAGTACGAGCAGTACTTC. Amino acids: CASSSFGEYEQYF.

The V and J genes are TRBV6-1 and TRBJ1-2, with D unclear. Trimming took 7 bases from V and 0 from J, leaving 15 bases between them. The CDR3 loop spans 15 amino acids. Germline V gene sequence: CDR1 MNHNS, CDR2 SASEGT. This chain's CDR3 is CASNDIPLANYGYTF. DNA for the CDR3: TGTGCCAGCAATGACATCCCTCTAGCTAACTATGGCTACACCTTC.